This T cell receptor beta chain is from a study of CD8 T cells in Susac syndrome. Across the study: Among the sequenced Susac syndrome patients, over five had active disease while under ten were in remission. At the time their blood was drawn, patients with Susac syndrome were either therapy-naive, on corticosteroids (with some of them also receiving intravenous immunoglobulin), or on intravenous immunoglobulin alone.

RNA was extracted with the RNeasy kit, and a quantity of roughly 0.45 to 1 ug was reverse transcribed using random hexamers. TCRdb passed the immunoSEQ multiplex PCR reads through MiXCR, listing each CDR3 protein once. The sample has more than 100,000 distinct CDR3 sequences; 85% to 95% are singletons. In Susac syndrome patients, recently defined diagnostic criteria for definite or probable disease were met. V dropped 6 bases and J dropped 6 bases, with 11 bases sitting between them. The CDR3 runs to 13 residues. This rearrangement joins TRBV12-3 or TRBV12-4 to TRBJ2-2; D gene ambiguous. This TCR derives from a human donor with Susac syndrome. Sequencing used CD8+ T cells from PBMCs. The CDR3 DNA reads TGTGCCAGCAGGATACTCGGAGCCGGGGAGCTGTTTTTT. This translates into CASRILGAGELFF.